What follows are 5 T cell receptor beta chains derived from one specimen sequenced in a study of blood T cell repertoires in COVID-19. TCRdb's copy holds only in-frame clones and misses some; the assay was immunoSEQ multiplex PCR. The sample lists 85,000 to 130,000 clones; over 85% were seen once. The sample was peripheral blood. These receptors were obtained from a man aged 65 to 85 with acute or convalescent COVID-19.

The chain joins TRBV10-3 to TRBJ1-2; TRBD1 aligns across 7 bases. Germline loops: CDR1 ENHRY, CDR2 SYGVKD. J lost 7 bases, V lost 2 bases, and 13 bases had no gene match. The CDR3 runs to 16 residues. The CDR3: CAISEMQGGKLSGYTF. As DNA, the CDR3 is TGTGCCATCAGTGAGATGCAGGGGGGAAAGTTATCTGGCTACACCTTC.

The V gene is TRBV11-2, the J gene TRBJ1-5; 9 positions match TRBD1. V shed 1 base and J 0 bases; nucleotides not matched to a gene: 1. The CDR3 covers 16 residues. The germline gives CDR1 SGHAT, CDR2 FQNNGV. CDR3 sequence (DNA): TGTGCCAGCAGCTTAGGGACAGGGGTTAGCAATCAGCCCCAGCATTTT. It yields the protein CASSLGTGVSNQPQHF.

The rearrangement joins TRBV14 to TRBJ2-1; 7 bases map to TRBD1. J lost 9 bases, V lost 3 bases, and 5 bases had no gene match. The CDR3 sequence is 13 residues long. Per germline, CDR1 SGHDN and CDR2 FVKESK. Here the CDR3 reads CASSQTGFAEQFF. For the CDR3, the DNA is TGTGCCAGCAGCCAGACAGGGTTTGCTGAGCAGTTCTTC.

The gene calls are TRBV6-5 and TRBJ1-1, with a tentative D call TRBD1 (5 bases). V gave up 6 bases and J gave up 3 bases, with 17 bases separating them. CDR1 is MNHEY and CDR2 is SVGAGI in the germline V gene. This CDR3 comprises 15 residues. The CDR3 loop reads CASSINFRVDTEAFF. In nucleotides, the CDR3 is TGTGCCAGCAGCATAAACTTCAGGGTAGACACTGAAGCTTTCTTT.

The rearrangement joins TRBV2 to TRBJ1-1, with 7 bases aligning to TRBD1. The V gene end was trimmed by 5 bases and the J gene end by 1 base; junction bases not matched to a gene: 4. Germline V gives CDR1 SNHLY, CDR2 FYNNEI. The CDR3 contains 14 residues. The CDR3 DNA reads TGTGCCAGCAGTCCCCGGGACAGGAACACTGAAGCTTTCTTT. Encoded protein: CASSPRDRNTEAFF.